This TCR beta chain was recovered during a study of graft-versus-host responses after intestinal transplantation. Study information: Recipients across the board were started on anti-thymocyte globulin induction, then kept on tacrolimus and steroids for two to three years. Regarding the study as a whole: Early after transplant, HvG declines were associated with peak levels of circulating GvH clones.

The method was immunoSEQ multiplex PCR; TCRdb's version includes in-frame clones alone and lacks a portion of them. The sample holds 86,000 or so clones, about 93% seen once. A single count supports this clone. Its antigen is currently unknown. The material sequenced was unstimulated CD8+ T cells sorted from spleen or lymph node cells, taken before intestinal transplant. The origin of this receptor is a human donor who received an intestinal transplant.

The CDR3: CASSLYNEQFF. In nucleotides, the CDR3 is TGCGCCAGCAGCCTGTACAATGAGCAGTTCTTC. The chain recombines TRBV4-1 with TRBJ2-1; D unresolved. The CDR3 has 11 residues. V lost 4 bases to trimming and J lost 4 bases, with 2 bases between them. Germline V gene lookup returns CDR1 MGHRA and CDR2 YSYEKL.